This TCR beta chain derives from a study of graft-versus-host responses after intestinal transplantation. About the research overall: Multivisceral, liver-intestinal, or isolated intestinal transplants were received by the recipients. Tacrolimus plus steroids were given to all recipients for 3 to 4 years, preceded by anti-thymocyte globulin induction. General observations from the study: Researchers found GvH clones in recipient marrow, and some showed up first in ileum or blood. Peak circulating GvH clone levels tracked with early post-transplant HvG declines.

Concerning this clone: Its target is not known.

Germline values: CDR1 MDHEN, CDR2 SYDVKM. Trimming cost V 4 bases and J 3 bases; bases outside gene matches: 3. This CDR3 is built from 15 residues. Clones were sequenced by immunoSEQ multiplex PCR, and TCRdb holds only the in-frame ones, with some missing. The sample carries fewer than 65,000 clones, approximately 88% recorded once. The origin of this receptor is a human donor who was the organ donor for an intestinal transplant. This sequence joins TRBV28 and TRBJ2-7; 13 nucleotides align to TRBD2. Material: unstimulated CD4+ T cells sorted from spleen or lymph node cells, obtained before transplant. The CDR3 DNA reads TGTGCCAGCAGTTGGACTAGCGGGAGATACTACGAGCAGTACTTC. As protein: CASSWTSGRYYEQYF.